One sample yielded the 13 T cell receptor beta chains listed below, sequenced in a study of T cells in Graves' hyperthyroidism and ophthalmopathy. TCR beta CDR3 regions were amplified from RNA. A set of HTBI primers served as the primers for a first-round RT-PCR of the TCR CDR3. TCRdb reprocessed the multiplex PCR reads via MiXCR and lists one record per CDR3 protein. The data hold about 300,000 distinct CDR3 sequences, with under 30% observed a single time. The sequencing sample was made of blood. These TCRs come from a man aged 35 to 55 with Graves' hyperthyroidism that later progressed to Graves' ophthalmopathy.

The V gene is TRBV27, the J gene TRBJ1-1; TRBD1 aligns across 9 bases. The V and J ends lost 4 bases and 7 bases, in that order; junction bases with no gene match: 7. This CDR3 spans 14 amino acids. Germline CDR1 MNHEY, CDR2 SMNVEV (reference sequence). Here the CDR3 DNA reads TGTGCCAGCAGTTCAAGGACAGGGGCGCGTGAAGCTTTCTTT. This encodes CASSSRTGAREAFF.

This chain links TRBV20-1 with TRBJ1-6; no clear D gene. This CDR3 comprises 11 residues. The germline gives CDR1 DFQATT, CDR2 SNEGSKA (reference sequence). Trimming stripped 3 bases from V and 15 bases from J, with 12 bases between. The CDR3 sequence: CSARGESSLHF. CDR3 bases: TGCAGTGCTAGGGGAGAATCGAGCCTCCACTTT.

This chain uses TRBV10-3 with TRBJ2-7, with D perhaps matching TRBD2 (5 bases). Germline V gives CDR1 ENHRY, CDR2 SYGVKD. V was clipped by 10 bases and J by 3 bases, with 16 bases between them. The CDR3 runs to 13 residues. The CDR3 protein is CATGEGPGYEQYF. The DNA for the CDR3 is TGTGCCACCGGAGAGGGTCCAGGCTACGAGCAGTACTTC.

V usage is TRBV7-2 and J usage is TRBJ1-6; D is ambiguous. Deletions cut 2 bases from V and 0 bases from J, with 14 bases between. This CDR3 region has 18 residues. Per germline, CDR1 SGHTA and CDR2 FQGNSA. The CDR3 nucleotides read TGTGCCAGCAGCTTATCGGCATTTCGTAGCTCCTATAATTCACCCCTCCACTTT. This codes for CASSLSAFRSSYNSPLHF.

This rearrangement joins TRBV10-3 to TRBJ2-7; 7 nucleotides align to TRBD2. CDR1 is ENHRY, CDR2 SYGVKD, per germline. Trimming took 2 bases from V and 4 from J; bases not matched to a gene: 8. The CDR3 length is 15 residues. The DNA for the CDR3 is TGTGCCATCAGTGAGGTAGCGGGTCGCTCGTACGAGCAGTACTTC. Its translation is CAISEVAGRSYEQYF.

The J gene is TRBJ2-2, the V gene TRBV2; the match to TRBD1 covers 9 bases. Trimming cost V 5 bases and J 8 bases; bases outside gene matches: 9. From germline, CDR1 is SNHLY and CDR2 FYNNEI. The CDR3 contains 15 residues. The CDR3 DNA is TGTGCCAGCAGTCCCCGGACAGGGGTTGTGGGGGAGCTGTTTTTT. The encoded protein is CASSPRTGVVGELFF. Full variable domain (outside the CDR3, taken from reference TRBV2 and TRBJ2-2): EPEVTQTPSHQVTQMGQEVILRCVPISNHLYFYWYRQILGQKVEFLVSFYNNEISEKSEIFDDQFSVERPDGSNFTLKIRSTKLEDSAMYFCASSPRTGVVGELFFGEGSRLTVL.

This sequence joins TRBV6-1 and TRBJ2-5; possibly TRBD1 for D (6 bases). Trimming took off 3 bases at V and 4 bases at J, with 18 bases between the two ends. There are 16 residues in the CDR3. CDR1 and CDR2 (germline): MNHNS, SASEGT. CDR3 DNA sequence: TGTGCCAGCAGTGACCAAAGAACAGGGTCTCTAGAGACCCAGTACTTC. This sequence encodes CASSDQRTGSLETQYF.

This clonotype occurred many times. V usage is TRBV24-1 and J usage is TRBJ2-7; D may be TRBD2 (6 bases). The CDR3 contains 16 residues. The V gene's germline CDR1 is KGHDR and CDR2 SFDVKD. Between the trimmed V and J ends, which lost 4 bases and 2 bases, there was a span of 17 bases. The CDR3 loop is CATSDNSAGRPYEQYF. The DNA for the CDR3 is TGTGCCACCAGTGACAACTCAGCGGGTCGACCCTACGAGCAGTACTTC.

This clonotype appeared many times. This chain links TRBV18 with TRBJ1-1; D is ambiguous. The length of the CDR3 is 15 residues. The germline gives CDR1 KGHSH, CDR2 LQKENI. V was shortened by 2 bases and J by 4 bases, with 14 bases between the two germline ends. In DNA form, the CDR3 reads TGTGCCAGCTCACCAGGGATTGAGAGCGGCACTGAAGCTTTCTTT. It encodes CASSPGIESGTEAFF.

In its sample, this clonotype was seen many times. The CDR3 loop reads CASSQDIKGAGLHSLLNTEAFF. In nucleotides, the CDR3 is TGTGCCAGCAGCCAAGATATTAAGGGGGCCGGTTTACACTCCCTCTTGAACACTGAAGCTTTCTTT. The chain carries TRBV3-1 and TRBJ1-1; 7 nucleotides match TRBD1. The J segment lost 0 bases and the V segment lost 0 bases, leaving 22 bases of the junction unmatched. CDR1 and CDR2 (germline): LGHDT, YNNKEL (reference sequence). This CDR3 spans 22 amino acids. The whole variable domain, filled in from reference TRBV3-1 and TRBJ1-1, reads DTAVSQTPKYLVTQMGNDKSIKCEQNLGHDTMYWYKQDSKKFLKIMFSYNNKELIINETVPNRFSPKSPDKAHLNLHINSLELGDSAVYFCASSQDIKGAGLHSLLNTEAFFGQGTRLTVV.

This clonotype was seen repeatedly, ten times or more. The chain carries TRBV28 and TRBJ2-4; D possibly matches TRBD1 or TRBD2 (5 bases each). This CDR3 has 14 residues. V was cut by 3 bases and J by 2 bases, with 8 bases left in between. CDR1 and CDR2 from the germline V gene are MDHEN and SYDVKM. Here the CDR3 reads CASSLGVPKNIQYF. The CDR3 nucleotides read TGTGCCAGCAGTTTGGGGGTTCCCAAAAACATTCAGTACTTC.

The sample holds many counts of this clonotype. The chain employs TRBV5-1 and TRBJ2-5; 7 bases are shared with TRBD1. The CDR3 is made up of 14 amino acids. Germline V lookup: CDR1 SGHRS, CDR2 YFSETQ. Trimming cost V 1 base and J 3 bases; bases outside gene matches: 3. CDR3 DNA: TGCGCCAGCAGCTTGTGGGACAGTGAAGAGACCCAGTACTTC. This translates into CASSLWDSEETQYF.

In this sample, this clonotype turned up many times. The V call is TRBV12-3 or TRBV12-4, the J call TRBJ2-7; tentatively, D is TRBD1 (6 bases). The V end was cut by 6 bases, the J end by 5 bases, with 17 bases between. This CDR3 is built from 14 residues. This CDR3 is CASRDTGTLHEQYF. CDR3 nucleotide sequence: TGTGCCAGCAGGGATACCGGGACACTCCACGAGCAGTACTTC.